One sample yielded the 21 T cell receptor beta chains listed below, sequenced in a study of blood T cells in healthy people across ages. Sample-barcoded 5' priming and a J-beta primer mix drove a second PCR of about 6 to 12 cycles. Each CDR3 protein is one row after TCRdb ran MiXCR on the 5' RACE reads. Of 650,000 or so distinct CDR3 sequences listed, over 40% are singletons. Sequenced input: blood. All receptors come from an elderly woman in good health.

The CDR3 DNA reads as TGTGCCAGCAGCTCACCCCGGGACCCACGCCCCCCAGATACGCAGTATTTT. This encodes CASSSPRDPRPPDTQYF. This chain connects TRBV9 to TRBJ2-3; D is tentatively TRBD1 or TRBD2 (5 bases each). The germline gives CDR1 SGDLS, CDR2 YYNGEE. CDR3 length: 17 amino acids. The V end was cut by 4 bases, the J end by 4 bases, with 22 bases between.

This chain joins TRBV5-1 and TRBJ2-2; 11 bases match TRBD1. CDR3 length: 16 amino acids. Germline V gene lookup returns CDR1 SGHRS and CDR2 YFSETQ. The V segment lost 5 bases and the J segment 7 bases; nucleotides outside the gene matches: 10. Here the CDR3 DNA reads TGCGCCAGCAGTTACTGGACAGGGGGCGGTATCGGGGAGCTGTTTTTT. It yields the protein CASSYWTGGGIGELFF.

The chain recombines TRBV11-2 with TRBJ2-6, with a weak D call TRBD1 (5 bases). The CDR3 covers 18 residues. V was clipped by 2 bases and J by 2 bases, with 16 bases between them. Germline V gene lookup returns CDR1 SGHAT and CDR2 FQNNGV. This CDR3 is CASSLRNRPQAGANVLTF. The CDR3 coding sequence is TGTGCCAGCAGCTTAAGGAACAGGCCTCAAGCTGGGGCCAACGTCCTGACTTTC. The whole variable domain, remainder taken from reference TRBV11-2 and TRBJ2-6, is EAGVAQSPRYKIIEKRQSVAFWCNPISGHATLYWYQQILGQGPKLLIQFQNNGVVDDSQLPKDRFSAERLKGVDSTLKIQPAKLEDSAVYLCASSLRNRPQAGANVLTFGAGSRLTVL.

A single count supports this clonotype. The gene calls are TRBV20-1 and TRBJ2-3; 15 bases are shared with TRBD2. The CDR3 is 17 residues long. Germline lookup yields CDR1 DFQATT and CDR2 SNEGSKA (reference sequence). Germline trimming cut 6 bases from V and 5 bases from J; bases unmatched to any gene: 12. The CDR3 sequence is CSAHGLAGGPILDTQYF. The CDR3 DNA reads as TGCAGTGCCCACGGACTAGCGGGGGGGCCAATCTTAGATACGCAGTATTTT.

The chain joins TRBV12-3 or TRBV12-4 to TRBJ1-2; the D gene is possibly TRBD1 (5 bases). V was cut by 9 bases and J by 4 bases, with 21 bases left in between. This CDR3 is 15 amino acids long. CDR3 nucleotide sequence: TGTGCCAGTACCGGATGGGACTCCAGCCTCTATGGCTACACCTTC. Translating it yields CASTGWDSSLYGYTF.

This clonotype was picked up many times. The chain links TRBV5-6 to TRBJ2-7; no clear D. The germline V gene has CDR1 SGHDT and CDR2 YYEEEE. CDR3 length: 14 amino acids. Trimming took 2 bases from V and 0 from J, leaving 9 bases between them. The CDR3 DNA follows: TGTGCCAGCAGCTTTCGGCAGAGCTCCTACGAGCAGTACTTC. Its protein product is CASSFRQSSYEQYF.

This clonotype came up a few times. The chain has TRBV2 and TRBJ2-4, with TRBD1 matching over 12 bases. V trimming: 4 bases; J trimming: 3 bases; junction bases outside the gene matches: 10. The CDR3 loop spans 18 amino acids. The germline gives CDR1 SNHLY, CDR2 FYNNEI. This CDR3 is CASSGGDRGLKRKNIQYF. CDR3 DNA sequence: TGTGCCAGCAGTGGAGGGGACAGGGGGCTGAAACGCAAAAACATTCAGTACTTC.

This clonotype was seen many times. The chain recombines TRBV12-3 or TRBV12-4 with TRBJ2-5, with D possibly being TRBD2 (5 bases). Trimming left V 7 bases short and J 4 bases short, with 19 bases between. The CDR3 extends over 15 amino acids. In nucleotides, the CDR3 is TGTGCCAGCACGGTGCGGCTTAGAGGGTTAGAGACCCAGTACTTC. Translated: CASTVRLRGLETQYF.

V gene TRBV7-9 combines with J gene TRBJ2-1; D possibly corresponds to TRBD2 (5 bases). The V gene lost 6 bases and the J gene lost 13 bases, with 16 bases spanning the gap. Germline loops: CDR1 SEHNR, CDR2 FQNEAQ (reference sequence). The CDR3 totals 12 residues. CDR3 region: CASSPSGETQFF. The CDR3 nucleotides read TGTGCCAGCAGTCCATCTGGGGAGACCCAGTTCTTC.

At least ten counts were recorded for this clonotype. This chain connects TRBV12-3 or TRBV12-4 to TRBJ2-3, with D possibly being TRBD2 (5 bases). The ends were cut back, 6 bases at V and 1 base at J, with 14 bases in the middle. The CDR3 contains 15 residues. As DNA, the CDR3 is TGTGCCAGCAGCGTGGGTAGCGTGGGCACAGATACGCAGTATTTT. Encoded protein: CASSVGSVGTDTQYF.

CDR3 sequence: CSALRAVSGTQETQYF. The CDR3, as DNA: TGCAGTGCCCTACGTGCTGTGAGCGGGACTCAAGAGACCCAGTACTTC. This sequence joins TRBV20-1 and TRBJ2-5, with TRBD2 matching over 7 bases. From germline, CDR1 is DFQATT and CDR2 SNEGSKA (reference sequence). V dropped 6 bases and J dropped 2; count of bases not matched to a gene: 15. There are 16 residues in the CDR3.

This clonotype was observed at least ten times. The chain has TRBV7-3 and TRBJ2-5; D is perhaps TRBD1 or TRBD2 (6 bases each). Trimming shortened V by 1 base and J by 4 bases, and 10 bases separated the two germline ends. Germline CDR1 and CDR2: SGHTA and FQGTGA. The CDR3 length is 14 residues. The CDR3 DNA is TGTGCCAGCAGCTTAAGGGGGGCTGGAGAGACCCAGTACTTC. Its translation is CASSLRGAGETQYF.

Remarks on this clonotype: A much more abundant neighbour one base away suggests this may be a read error. The chain has TRBV12-3 or TRBV12-4 and TRBJ2-3; TRBD2 matches 11 bases. The CDR3 contains 16 residues. CDR3 residues: CAGSWRTSGRTDTQYF. The CDR3 coding sequence is TGTGCCGGCAGTTGGAGGACTAGCGGGCGCACAGATACGCAGTATTTT.

As for this clonotype: A much larger clone lies a single base off, so this may be a read error. This chain links TRBV28 with TRBJ2-1, with 7 nucleotides matching TRBD1. CDR1 and CDR2 (germline): MDHEN, SYDVKM. V was clipped by 5 bases and J by 10 bases; unmatched bases: 11. This CDR3 is 14 amino acids long. CDR3 bases: TGTGCCAGCAGTAATCCGGGACAGATCTACGAGCAGTTCTTC. It yields the protein CASSNPGQIYEQFF.

The chain recombines TRBV12-3 or TRBV12-4 with TRBJ2-5; D ambiguous. The CDR3 contains 14 residues. The germline V and J ends were trimmed by 6 bases and 4 bases, with 15 bases remaining between them. CDR3 DNA: TGTGCCAGCAGCAGAAGTCCGAAGGGAGAGACCCAGTACTTC. This encodes CASSRSPKGETQYF.

The chain combines TRBV2 with TRBJ1-3; the D is unclear. The CDR3 has 15 residues. Germline assignment: CDR1 SNHLY and CDR2 FYNNEI. V was trimmed by 9 bases and J by 3 bases, leaving 18 bases between them. DNA for the CDR3: TGTGCCAGGACAATCGAAGAAGGCGGTGGAAACACCATATATTTT. Translating it yields CARTIEEGGGNTIYF.

Points on this clonotype: A single base separates this from a much larger clone, so it may be a read error. The V gene is TRBV28, the J gene TRBJ2-7; D possibly corresponds to TRBD2 (5 bases). Germline V lookup: CDR1 MDHEN, CDR2 SYDVKM. The CDR3 has 16 amino acids. The CDR3 DNA follows: TGTGCCAGCAGCATAGTTCGGACCGCTAGCTCCTACGAGCAGGACTTC. Translation: CASSIVRTASSYEQDF.

This clonotype showed up many times. The chain employs TRBV28 and TRBJ2-1; D is unclear. This CDR3 comprises 12 residues. V shed 2 bases and J shed 5 bases, with 4 bases lying between them. Germline CDR1 reads MDHEN; CDR2 reads SYDVKM. The CDR3 nucleotides read TGTGCCAGCAGTTTAAAGCACAATGAGCAGTTCTTC. It is translated as CASSLKHNEQFF.

This clonotype was found many times. V is TRBV28 and J is TRBJ2-1; D not resolved. V lost 7 bases and J lost 4, with 17 bases in between. The CDR3 covers 15 residues. CDR1 and CDR2 (germline): MDHEN, SYDVKM. The CDR3 loop is CASTTTTSLYNEQFF. CDR3 DNA sequence: TGTGCCAGCACGACCACGACTTCCTTATACAATGAGCAGTTCTTC. Looking up the rest from reference TRBV28 and TRBJ2-1 gives the full variable domain: DVKVTQSSRYLVKRTGEKVFLECVQDMDHENMFWYRQDPGLGLRLIYFSYDVKMKEKGDIPEGYSVSREKKERFSLILESASTNQTSMYLCASTTTTSLYNEQFFGPGTRLTVL.

A note on this clonotype: A read error is possible here, since a much larger clone lies one base away. The chain employs TRBV30 and TRBJ1-1; no firm D call. The CDR3 covers 13 residues. The germline V and J ends were trimmed by 2 bases and 4 bases, with 11 bases remaining between them. Germline CDR1 and CDR2: GTSNPN and SVGIG (reference sequence). The CDR3 DNA reads TGTGCCTGGAGTATTAGTTTTAGCACTGAAGCTTTCTTT. This codes for CAWSISFSTEAFF.

This rearrangement joins TRBV24-1 to TRBJ1-2; 8 bases fit TRBD1. V shed 3 bases and J 4 bases; nucleotides not matched to a gene: 9. The CDR3 has 16 amino acids. The V gene's germline CDR1 is KGHDR and CDR2 SFDVKD. The CDR3 bases are TGTGCCACCAGTGATCCAGGACAGGGCGACCTCTATGGCTACACCTTC. Protein product: CATSDPGQGDLYGYTF.